The present T cell receptor beta chain was sequenced within a study of T-cell memory formation after mild COVID-19. Study-wide results and limits: The appearance of some responding clones in pre-infection memory suggested that cross-reactive memory joined. Second-wave clones peaking on day 37 lacked confirmed SARS-CoV-2 specificity.

Germline lookup yields CDR1 SGHTA and CDR2 FQGNSA. V was pared by 1 base and J by 6 bases, with 19 bases between. CDR3 length equals 17 residues. Remarks on this clonotype: Its antigen is not identified.

TCRalpha and TCRbeta libraries used 5'RACE with constant-segment primers and UMIs. A single record per CDR3 protein comes from TCRdb applying MiXCR to the 5' RACE reads. The sample contains approximately 300,000 distinct CDR3 sequences, 15% to 20% of which appear only once. The chain is built from TRBV7-2 and TRBJ2-1; perhaps TRBD1 as D (6 bases). This receptor was taken from a man aged 18 to 30 who had mild COVID-19 (a few samples of this study predate the infection). Cell type and time point are not known. The sequenced material came from PBMCs or a T cell subset sorted from them (not recorded which). The CDR3 reads CASSLGVGAGRGNEQFF. The CDR3 DNA sequence: TGTGCCAGCAGCTTAGGGGTGGGGGCTGGCCGGGGCAATGAGCAGTTCTTC. The whole variable domain, remainder taken from reference TRBV7-2 and TRBJ2-1, is GAGVSQSPSNKVTEKGKDVELRCDPISGHTALYWYRQSLGQGLEFLIYFQGNSAPDKSGLPSDRFSAERTGGSVSTLTIQRTQQEDSAVYLCASSLGVGAGRGNEQFFGPGTRLTVL.